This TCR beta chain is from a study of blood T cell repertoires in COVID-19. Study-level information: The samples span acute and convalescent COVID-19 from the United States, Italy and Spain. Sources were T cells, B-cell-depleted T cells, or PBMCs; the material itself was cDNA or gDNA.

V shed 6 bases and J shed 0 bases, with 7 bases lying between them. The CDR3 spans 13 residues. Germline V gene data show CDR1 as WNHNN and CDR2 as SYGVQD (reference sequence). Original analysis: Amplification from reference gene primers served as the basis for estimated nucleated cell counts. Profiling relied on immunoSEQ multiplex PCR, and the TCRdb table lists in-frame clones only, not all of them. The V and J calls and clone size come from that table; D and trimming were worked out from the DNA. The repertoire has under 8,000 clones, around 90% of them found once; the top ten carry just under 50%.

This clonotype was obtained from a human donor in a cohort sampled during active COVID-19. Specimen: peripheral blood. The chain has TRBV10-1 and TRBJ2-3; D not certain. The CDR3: CASRVRSTDTQYF. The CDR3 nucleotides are TGCGCCAGCAGAGTGCGGAGCACAGATACGCAGTATTTT.